The next 5 T cell receptor beta chains were all read from a single sample in a study of beta chain features in type 1 diabetes. All of the isolated RNA was reverse transcribed, so expressed TCRB transcripts were sequenced. Repertoires were generated with immunoSEQ multiplex PCR, while TCRdb's copy carries only in-frame clones and drops some. The sample gives approximately 380,000 clones, around 15% of which show up once; about 0.019% is in the top ten. The specimen sequenced was naive CD4+ T cells from blood. The source of these receptors is a young woman in good health.

This clone occurred once. The rearrangement links TRBV5-1 to TRBJ2-1, with 7 nucleotides matching TRBD2. This CDR3 comprises 13 residues. V shed 2 bases, J shed 9 bases, and the junction held 5 bases outside the gene matches. In germline, CDR1 is SGHRS, CDR2 YFSETQ. CDR3 DNA sequence: TGCGCCAGCAGCTTCCGGGAGGTGGCTGAGCAGTTCTTC. Translation: CASSFREVAEQFF.

This clone was counted between two and nine times. The chain links TRBV29-1 to TRBJ2-3; D gene ambiguous. The V end was cut by 0 bases, the J end by 6 bases, with 19 bases between. In germline, CDR1 is SQVTM, CDR2 ANQGSEA. The CDR3 length is 16 residues. CDR3 sequence (DNA): TGCAGCGTTGAAGATGTTCCGGGTGTCCTAATGGATACGCAGTATTTT. As protein: CSVEDVPGVLMDTQYF.

This clone was recorded a few times. The chain couples TRBV5-1 to TRBJ2-2; 8 bases match TRBD2. With 1 base clipped from V and 7 bases from J, the junction kept 12 bases outside the gene matches. Germline CDR1 reads SGHRS; CDR2 reads YFSETQ. The CDR3 has 17 amino acids. The CDR3 bases are TGCGCCAGCAGCTTGTTCATAACAGCGGGAGCTGGCGGGGAGCTGTTTTTT. Protein sequence: CASSLFITAGAGGELFF.

There are a few counts of this clone. This sequence joins TRBV29-1 and TRBJ2-3; 11 bases line up with TRBD2. J gave up 5 bases and V 1 base, and 20 bases lay outside the gene matches. CDR3 size: 20 residues. CDR1 and CDR2 from the germline V gene are SQVTM and ANQGSEA. DNA for the CDR3: TGCAGCGTTGAAGGGGCACCTAATCTAGCGGGAGGATGGGGTCGAGATACGCAGTATTTT. Its translation: CSVEGAPNLAGGWGRDTQYF.

This clone has just a few counts. This chain uses TRBV19 with TRBJ2-7; tentatively, D is TRBD2 (6 bases). The CDR3 extends over 14 amino acids. Germline values: CDR1 LNHDA, CDR2 SQIVND (reference sequence). Trimming left V 10 bases short and J 3 bases short, with 19 bases between. CDR3 nucleotide sequence: TGTGCCACAGTGGCCCCCCAGGGACTCTACGAGCAGTACTTC. Its protein product is CATVAPQGLYEQYF. Full variable domain (missing parts from reference TRBV19 and TRBJ2-7): DGGITQSPKYLFRKEGQNVTLSCEQNLNHDAMYWYRQDPGQGLRLIYYSQIVNDFQKGDIAEGYSVSREKKESFPLTVTSAQKNPTAFYLCATVAPQGLYEQYFGPGTRLTVT.